A single sample is the source of the 13 T cell receptor beta chains below, sequenced in a study of T-cell memory formation after mild COVID-19. MiXCR was run by TCRdb on the 5' RACE reads, yielding one entry per CDR3 protein. The sample contains 300,000 to 400,000 distinct CDR3 sequences, approximately 15% of which appear only once. The specimen sequenced was PBMCs or a T cell subset sorted from them (not recorded which). The receptors here all came from a man between 18 and 29 years old who had mild COVID-19 (a few samples of this study predate the infection). Cell type and time point are not known.

The table lists this clonotype with a few counts. The chain uses TRBV6-2 or TRBV6-3 and TRBJ2-5; D is perhaps TRBD1 (6 bases). This CDR3 is 14 amino acids long. Germline V gene sequence: CDR1 MNHEY, CDR2 SVGEGT. V shed 0 bases and J shed 3 bases, with 8 bases lying between them. CDR3 residues: CASSYSRGKETQYF. Here the CDR3 DNA reads TGTGCCAGCAGTTACTCCAGGGGTAAAGAGACCCAGTACTTC.

This clonotype was observed at least ten times. The genes are TRBV5-4 and TRBJ2-5; 9 positions agree with TRBD2. V lost 3 bases, J lost 4 bases, and 7 bases stayed unmatched. This CDR3 has 15 amino acids. The V gene's germline CDR1 is SGHNT and CDR2 YYREEE (reference sequence). The CDR3 DNA follows: TGTGCCAGCAGCTGGGACGCGGGGGGGGGAGAGACCCAGTACTTC. Its translation is CASSWDAGGGETQYF.

This clonotype was observed a single time. The chain combines TRBV3-1 with TRBJ2-1; 11 nucleotides agree with TRBD2. V lost 6 bases, J lost 10 bases, and 5 bases stayed unmatched. The CDR3 spans 13 residues. Germline V CDR1 and CDR2: LGHDT, YNNKEL (reference sequence). The CDR3 protein is CASSSGGAVEQFF. DNA for the CDR3: TGTGCCAGCAGTAGCGGGGGGGCTGTAGAGCAGTTCTTC.

The chain links TRBV14 to TRBJ1-6; D gene uncertain. CDR1 is SGHDN, CDR2 FVKESK, per germline. Between the trimmed V and J ends, which lost 4 bases and 9 bases, there was a span of 10 bases. The CDR3 contains 13 residues. CDR3 sequence (DNA): TGTGCCAGCAGCCCAGCCCGGGTTTCACCCCTCCACTTT. Its translation is CASSPARVSPLHF.

The chain has TRBV2 and TRBJ2-5, with a weak D call TRBD1 (6 bases). V was pared by 4 bases and J by 2 bases, with 11 bases between. CDR3 length: 14 amino acids. Looked up from germline, CDR1 is SNHLY and CDR2 is FYNNEI. The CDR3 DNA reads TGTGCCAGCAGTGTGGACAGCGTACAAGAGACCCAGTACTTC. It yields the protein CASSVDSVQETQYF.

This clonotype was observed at least ten times. The rearrangement joins TRBV7-9 to TRBJ1-1; tentatively, D is TRBD1 (5 bases). The germline V and J ends were trimmed by 0 bases and 5 bases, with 7 bases remaining between them. The CDR3 spans 13 residues. Germline CDR1 is SEHNR and CDR2 is FQNEAQ (reference sequence). CDR3 bases: TGTGCCAGCAGCTTAGCTGAGGGGACTGAAGCTTTCTTT. It translates to CASSLAEGTEAFF.

The chain joins TRBV3-1 to TRBJ2-2; D is undetermined. The CDR3 is made up of 14 amino acids. V was pared by 4 bases and J by 0 bases, with 6 bases between. Germline V gives CDR1 LGHDT, CDR2 YNNKEL (reference sequence). The CDR3 DNA follows: TGTGCCAGCAGCCTTGAATCGAACACCGGGGAGCTGTTTTTT. It specifies CASSLESNTGELFF.

The V call is TRBV6-1, the J call TRBJ2-7; D might be TRBD1 or TRBD2, each matching 5 bases. V was trimmed by 5 bases and J by 2 bases, leaving 16 bases between them. The V gene's germline CDR1 is MNHNS and CDR2 SASEGT. This CDR3 is built from 15 residues. The CDR3 DNA reads as TGTGCCAGCAGTAACCCCCGGGACGGACCCTACGAGCAGTACTTC. The encoded protein is CASSNPRDGPYEQYF.

As concerns this clonotype: A much larger clone lies a single base off, so this may be a read error. V gene TRBV20-1 combines with J gene TRBJ2-7; D perhaps matches TRBD2 (5 bases). The CDR3 extends over 14 amino acids. Germline V CDR1 and CDR2: DFQATT, SNEGSKA (reference sequence). The CDR3, as DNA: TGCAGTACTAGAGATCCGGCGCATTCCTACGAGCAGTACTTC. Its translation is CSTRDPAHSYEQYF.

The genes are TRBV2 and TRBJ2-6; D is uncertain. CDR3 length: 14 residues. Germline V gene lookup returns CDR1 SNHLY and CDR2 FYNNEI. With 7 bases removed from V and 0 bases from J, the gap between germline ends came to 7 bases. CDR3 loop: CASTPFSGANVLTF. In DNA form, the CDR3 reads TGTGCCAGCACTCCGTTCTCTGGGGCCAACGTCCTGACTTTC.

CDR3 DNA sequence: TGCAGCGTTGGTCTAGCGGGGAGAGGACAAGAGACCCAGTACTTC. Protein product: CSVGLAGRGQETQYF. The chain combines TRBV29-1 with TRBJ2-5; 9 nucleotides align to TRBD2. J gave up 2 bases and V 4 bases, and 8 bases lay outside the gene matches. Looked up from germline, CDR1 is SQVTM and CDR2 is ANQGSEA. This CDR3 comprises 15 residues.

Of note for this clonotype: A much more abundant neighbour one base away suggests this may be a read error. V usage is TRBV12-3 or TRBV12-4 and J usage is TRBJ1-5; D gene unclear. The CDR3 has 12 residues. CDR3 nucleotide sequence: TGTGCCAGCAGTTTTGGAGAACAGCCCAAGCATTTT. Translated, it gives CASSFGEQPKHF.

The rearrangement joins TRBV18 to TRBJ2-7; 12 bases line up with TRBD1. The germline V gene has CDR1 KGHSH and CDR2 LQKENI. V shed 3 bases, J shed 4 bases, and the junction held 4 bases outside the gene matches. The CDR3 length is 15 residues. The CDR3 reads CASSPGTGGGYEQYF. CDR3 bases: TGTGCCAGCTCACCCGGGACAGGGGGCGGGTACGAGCAGTACTTC.